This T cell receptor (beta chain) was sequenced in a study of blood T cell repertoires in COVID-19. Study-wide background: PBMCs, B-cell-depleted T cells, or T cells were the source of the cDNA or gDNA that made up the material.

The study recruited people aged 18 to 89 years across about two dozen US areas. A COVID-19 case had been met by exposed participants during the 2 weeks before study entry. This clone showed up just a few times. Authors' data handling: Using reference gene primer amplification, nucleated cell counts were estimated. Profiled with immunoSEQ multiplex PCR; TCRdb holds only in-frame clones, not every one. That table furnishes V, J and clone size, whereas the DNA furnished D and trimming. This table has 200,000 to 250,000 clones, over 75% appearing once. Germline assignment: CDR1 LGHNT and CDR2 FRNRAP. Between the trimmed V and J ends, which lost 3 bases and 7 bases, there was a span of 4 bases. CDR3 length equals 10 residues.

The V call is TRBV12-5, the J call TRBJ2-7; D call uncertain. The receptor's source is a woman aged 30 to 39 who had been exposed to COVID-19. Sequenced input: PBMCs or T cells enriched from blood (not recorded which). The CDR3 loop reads CASGFREQYF. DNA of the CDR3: TGTGCTAGTGGTTTTAGAGAGCAGTACTTC.